The 20 T cell receptor beta chains below come from one sample, sequenced in a study of cytomegalovirus exposure and HLA in healthy donors. Researchers ran the PCR with 60 Vbeta and 13 Jbeta primers. Clones were read by immunoSEQ multiplex PCR, and TCRdb kept only the in-frame ones, dropping some. The data contain about 98,000 clones, 60% to 85% of them singletons. The sequenced sample was PBMCs. These receptors came from a man in his sixties in good health and CMV-seropositive.

This chain links TRBV19 with TRBJ2-5; TRBD1 aligns across 10 bases. Near its end, the DNA agrees better with TRBJ2-7, so the J call may be wrong. The CDR3 contains 15 residues. Per the germline V gene, CDR1 is LNHDA and CDR2 is SQIVND (reference sequence). DNA for the CDR3: TGTGCCAGTAGTATACTAGGACAGGGGGAATACGAGCAGTACTTC. Translating gives CASSILGQGEYEQYF.

The chain has TRBV5-1 and TRBJ2-1; TRBD2 matches 12 bases. Germline values: CDR1 SGHRS, CDR2 YFSETQ. The ends lost 4 bases at V and 5 bases at J; junction bases unmatched: 10. There are 17 residues in the CDR3. The CDR3 region is CASSRRRLAGGHNEQFF. Written as DNA, the CDR3 is TGCGCCAGCAGCCGAAGGAGGCTAGCGGGGGGGCACAATGAGCAGTTCTTC.

This chain uses TRBV27 with TRBJ1-2; maybe TRBD1 (6 bases). Germline values: CDR1 MNHEY, CDR2 SMNVEV (reference sequence). Trimming took 3 bases from V and 5 from J, leaving 13 bases between them. CDR3 size: 14 residues. This chain's CDR3 is CASSFYREGYGYTF. The CDR3 nucleotides are TGTGCCAGCAGTTTTTACAGGGAGGGGTATGGCTACACCTTC.

The chain links TRBV18 to TRBJ2-5; 8 bases line up with TRBD2. The CDR3 length is 15 residues. With 0 bases clipped from V and 2 bases from J, the junction kept 2 bases outside the gene matches. CDR1 is KGHSH, CDR2 LQKENI, per germline. The CDR3 DNA reads as TGTGCCAGCTCACCACCCGGGAGGGGTCAAGAGACCCAGTACTTC. It translates to CASSPPGRGQETQYF.

The gene calls are TRBV7-8 and TRBJ1-3; D not resolved. Germline values: CDR1 SGHVS, CDR2 FQNEAQ. The CDR3 runs 13 residues. The ends were cut back, 8 bases at V and 0 bases at J, with 8 bases in the middle. The DNA for the CDR3 is TGTGCCAGCGGCTCAGGCTCTGGAAACACCATATATTTT. Its translation is CASGSGSGNTIYF.

This chain links TRBV19 with TRBJ1-1; TRBD1 agrees at 7 bases. There are 16 residues in the CDR3. The germline V gene encodes CDR1 LNHDA and CDR2 SQIVND (reference sequence). V was clipped by 5 bases and J by 1 base; unmatched bases: 10. The CDR3 sequence: CASSYSGGSKNTEAFF. In DNA form, the CDR3 reads TGTGCCAGTAGTTATTCAGGGGGAAGTAAGAACACTGAAGCTTTCTTT.

This clone has a handful of counts. The V call is TRBV6-1, the J call TRBJ1-1; TRBD1 aligns across 7 bases. Germline assignment: CDR1 MNHNS and CDR2 SASEGT. The CDR3 covers 15 residues. Trimming removed 4 bases from V and 4 bases from J; junction bases left unmatched: 9. The DNA of the CDR3 is TGTGCCAGCAGTGCGGTCGCAGGGGGGAGCACTGAAGCTTTCTTT. Protein product: CASSAVAGGSTEAFF.

This clone has just one count. V and J are TRBV29-1 and TRBJ1-1, with a weak D call TRBD1 (5 bases). Germline V gene sequence: CDR1 SQVTM, CDR2 ANQGSEA. V lost 6 bases, J lost 4 bases, and 9 bases lay in between. This CDR3 is 11 amino acids long. The CDR3: CSVGGVTEAFF. The DNA of the CDR3 is TGCAGCGTCGGGGGAGTCACTGAAGCTTTCTTT.

CDR3 region: CASSPLRDRAWGTEAFF. CDR3 nucleotides: TGTGCCAGCTCACCGCTCCGGGACAGGGCTTGGGGGACTGAAGCTTTCTTT. V and J are TRBV18 and TRBJ1-1; 9 positions match TRBD1. The CDR3 consists of 17 residues. CDR1 is KGHSH, CDR2 LQKENI, per germline. Trimming removed 3 bases from V and 5 bases from J; junction bases left unmatched: 13.

The chain employs TRBV19 and TRBJ2-2; D may be TRBD2 (5 bases). The CDR3 loop spans 17 amino acids. V was clipped by 5 bases and J by 1 base, with 17 bases between them. CDR1 and CDR2 from the germline V gene are LNHDA and SQIVND (reference sequence). CDR3 region: CASSPLGVTQNTGELFF. For the CDR3, the DNA is TGTGCCAGTAGTCCACTCGGGGTCACTCAGAACACCGGGGAGCTGTTTTTT. Variable domain in full (rest from reference TRBV19 and TRBJ2-2): DGGITQSPKYLFRKEGQNVTLSCEQNLNHDAMYWYRQDPGQGLRLIYYSQIVNDFQKGDIAEGYSVSREKKESFPLTVTSAQKNPTAFYLCASSPLGVTQNTGELFFGEGSRLTVL.

The chain links TRBV7-9 to TRBJ2-5; 9 nucleotides match TRBD1. CDR3 size: 16 residues. V trimming: 0 bases; J trimming: 7 bases; junction bases outside the gene matches: 9. CDR1 is SEHNR, CDR2 FQNEAQ, per germline (reference sequence). The CDR3 DNA follows: TGTGCCAGCAGCTTAGCAACAGGGGGCGACCATGGGACCCAGTACTTC. Translation gives CASSLATGGDHGTQYF.

The J gene is TRBJ2-2, the V gene TRBV28; no clear D gene. The CDR3 is 15 amino acids. Germline lookup yields CDR1 MDHEN and CDR2 SYDVKM. Trimming shortened V by 7 bases and J by 2 bases, and 14 bases separated the two germline ends. The CDR3 reads CASTPKPRNTGELFF. CDR3 sequence (DNA): TGTGCCAGCACTCCAAAACCTAGAAACACCGGGGAGCTGTTTTTT.

V usage is TRBV7-9 and J usage is TRBJ2-5; weak D call: TRBD1 (6 bases). This CDR3 has 14 amino acids. Germline values: CDR1 SEHNR, CDR2 FQNEAQ (reference sequence). Trimming removed 5 bases from V and 5 bases from J, with 15 bases in between. The CDR3 reads CASSTRLGAETQYF. The CDR3 coding sequence is TGTGCCAGCAGCACCCGACTGGGGGCGGAGACCCAGTACTTC.

The chain links TRBV25-1 to TRBJ2-7, with D perhaps given as TRBD1 or TRBD2 (5 bases each). The germline CDR1 and CDR2 sequences are MGHDK and SYGVNS. The CDR3 has 13 amino acids. The V end lost 8 bases, the J end lost 3 bases, and 14 bases lay between the germline ends. The CDR3 sequence is CASGGTGNYEQYF. CDR3 sequence (DNA): TGTGCCAGCGGTGGGACCGGGAACTACGAGCAGTACTTC.

On this clone itself: This sample includes further DNA sequences coding for the same CDR3. The chain is built from TRBV5-1 and TRBJ2-7; 11 bases align to TRBD1. This CDR3 is built from 15 residues. Germline values: CDR1 SGHRS, CDR2 YFSETQ. After removal of 0 bases from V and 4 bases from J, the junction contained 3 bases not matched to a gene. The CDR3 here is CASSLGGTGGYEQYF. CDR3 DNA sequence: TGCGCCAGCAGCTTGGGTGGGACAGGGGGGTACGAGCAGTACTTC. The whole variable domain, filled in from reference TRBV5-1 and TRBJ2-7, reads KAGVTQTPRYLIKTRGQQVTLSCSPISGHRSVSWYQQTPGQGLQFLFEYFSETQRNKGNFPGRFSGRQFSNSRSEMNVSTLELGDSALYLCASSLGGTGGYEQYFGPGTRLTVT.

The chain carries TRBV19 and TRBJ1-5; D is unclear. The CDR3 consists of 16 residues. V lost 4 bases to trimming and J lost 0 bases, with 13 bases between them. Germline values: CDR1 LNHDA, CDR2 SQIVND (reference sequence). CDR3 DNA: TGTGCCAGTAGTACGAAGCGGATGGATAGCAATCAGCCCCAGCATTTT. Protein: CASSTKRMDSNQPQHF. The full variable domain, its missing parts supplied by reference TRBV19 and TRBJ1-5, is DGGITQSPKYLFRKEGQNVTLSCEQNLNHDAMYWYRQDPGQGLRLIYYSQIVNDFQKGDIAEGYSVSREKKESFPLTVTSAQKNPTAFYLCASSTKRMDSNQPQHFGDGTRLSIL.

The CDR3 reads CASSLKGRWHDEQFF. The CDR3 nucleotides are TGTGCCAGCAGTCTTAAGGGGAGGTGGCATGATGAGCAGTTCTTC. This chain uses TRBV6-5 with TRBJ2-1; perhaps TRBD2 as D (6 bases). The CDR3 is 15 amino acids. CDR1 MNHEY and CDR2 SVGAGI come from the germline V gene. Deletions cut 5 bases from V and 8 bases from J, with 19 bases between.

J is TRBJ2-1 and V is TRBV7-6; TRBD1 is a possible D gene (6 bases). CDR1 and CDR2 from the germline V gene are SGHVS and FNYEAQ. The V end lost 4 bases, the J end lost 8 bases, and 9 bases lay between the germline ends. The CDR3 has 12 amino acids. CDR3 coding DNA: TGTGCCAGCAGCTCAGGGACATATGAGCAGTTCTTC. Protein: CASSSGTYEQFF.

This clone is a singleton in its sample. CDR3 sequence: CAWRKQGAETEAFF. CDR3 nucleotide sequence: TGTGCCTGGAGAAAACAGGGGGCGGAAACTGAAGCTTTCTTT. The chain links TRBV30 to TRBJ1-1; TRBD1 aligns across 9 bases. From germline, CDR1 is GTSNPN and CDR2 SVGIG (reference sequence). V was pared by 3 bases and J by 5 bases, with 7 bases of the junction left unmatched. This CDR3 region has 14 residues.

CDR3 coding DNA: TGTGCCAGCAGGATGACGGGGTCCTACGAGCAGTACTTC. Encoded protein: CASRMTGSYEQYF. The chain carries TRBV5-8 and TRBJ2-7; D is possibly TRBD2 (5 bases). The germline gives CDR1 SGHTS, CDR2 YDEGEE. This CDR3 spans 13 amino acids. V lost 5 bases and J lost 1, with 10 bases in between.